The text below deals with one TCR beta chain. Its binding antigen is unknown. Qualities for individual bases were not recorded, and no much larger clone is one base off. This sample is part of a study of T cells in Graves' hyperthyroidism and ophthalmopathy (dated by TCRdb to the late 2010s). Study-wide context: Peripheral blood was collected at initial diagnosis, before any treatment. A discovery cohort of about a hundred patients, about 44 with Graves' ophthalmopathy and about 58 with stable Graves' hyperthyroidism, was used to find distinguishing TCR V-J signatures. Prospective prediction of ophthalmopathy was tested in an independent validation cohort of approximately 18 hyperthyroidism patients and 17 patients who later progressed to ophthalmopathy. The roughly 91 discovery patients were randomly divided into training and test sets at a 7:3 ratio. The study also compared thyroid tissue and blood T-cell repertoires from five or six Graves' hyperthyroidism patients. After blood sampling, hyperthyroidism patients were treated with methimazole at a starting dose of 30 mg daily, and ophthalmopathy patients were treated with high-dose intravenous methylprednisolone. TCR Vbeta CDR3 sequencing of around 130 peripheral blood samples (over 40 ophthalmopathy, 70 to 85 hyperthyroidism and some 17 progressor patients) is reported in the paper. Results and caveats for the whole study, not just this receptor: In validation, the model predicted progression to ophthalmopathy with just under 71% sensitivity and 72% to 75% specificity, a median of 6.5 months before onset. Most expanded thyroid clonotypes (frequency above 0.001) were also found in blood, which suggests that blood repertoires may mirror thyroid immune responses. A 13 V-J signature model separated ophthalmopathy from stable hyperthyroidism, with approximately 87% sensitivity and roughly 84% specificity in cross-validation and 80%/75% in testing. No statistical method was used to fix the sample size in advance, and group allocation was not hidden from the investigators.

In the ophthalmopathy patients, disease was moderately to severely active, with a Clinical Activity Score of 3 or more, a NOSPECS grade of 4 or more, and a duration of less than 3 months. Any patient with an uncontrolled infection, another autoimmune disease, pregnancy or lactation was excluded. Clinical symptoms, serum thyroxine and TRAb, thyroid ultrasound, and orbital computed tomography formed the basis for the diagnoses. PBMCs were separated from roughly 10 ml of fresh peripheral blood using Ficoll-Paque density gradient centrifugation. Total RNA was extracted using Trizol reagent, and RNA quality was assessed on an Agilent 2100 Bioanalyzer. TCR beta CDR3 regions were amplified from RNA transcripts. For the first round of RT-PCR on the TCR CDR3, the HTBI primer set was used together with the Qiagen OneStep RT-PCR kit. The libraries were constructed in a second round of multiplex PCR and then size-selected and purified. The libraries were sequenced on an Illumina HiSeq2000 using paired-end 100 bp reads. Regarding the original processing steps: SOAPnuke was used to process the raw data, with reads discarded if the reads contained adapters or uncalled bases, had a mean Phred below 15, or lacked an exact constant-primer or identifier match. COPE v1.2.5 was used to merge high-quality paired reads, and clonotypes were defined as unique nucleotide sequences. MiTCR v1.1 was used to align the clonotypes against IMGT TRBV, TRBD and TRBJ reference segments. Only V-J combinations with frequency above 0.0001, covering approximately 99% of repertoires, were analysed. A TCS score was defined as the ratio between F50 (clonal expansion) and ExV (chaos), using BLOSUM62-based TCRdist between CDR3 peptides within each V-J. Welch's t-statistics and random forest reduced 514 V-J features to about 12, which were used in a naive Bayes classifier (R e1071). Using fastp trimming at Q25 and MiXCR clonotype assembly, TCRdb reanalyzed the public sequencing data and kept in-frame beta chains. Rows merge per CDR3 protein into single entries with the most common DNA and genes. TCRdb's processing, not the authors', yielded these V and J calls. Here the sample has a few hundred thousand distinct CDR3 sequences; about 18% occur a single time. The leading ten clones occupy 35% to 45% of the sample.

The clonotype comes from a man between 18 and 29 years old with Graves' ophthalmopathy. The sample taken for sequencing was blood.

The DNA reads as follows: TGCGCCAGCAGCGGTGACAGGCGGGGCTACACCTTC. It encodes CASSGDRRGYTF. The chain is assembled from TRBV5-1 and TRBJ1-2; the D gene is possibly TRBD1, with 6 bases matching. V is shortened by 4 bases, J by 8 bases, and the region joining them spans 12 bases. The CDR3 covers 12 residues, taking in both the cysteine and the phenylalanine. Solely the CDR3 DNA is kept, with 36 bases framed from the first base. From a lookup of the germline V gene, CDR1 and CDR2 are SGHRS and YFSETQ.